This TCR beta chain appears in the sequencing data of a study of Ad26.COV2.S vaccination and SARS-CoV-2 variants. General study findings and limits: Similar non-spike TCR breadth was observed in recipients of vaccine and of placebo.

With regard to this clone: Its antigen is unknown.

Indicated treatment: roughly 18 received Ad26.COV2.S at low or high dose, single or two shots; about five received placebo; per-sample allocation not given. Collection of the samples took place on day 63 after the first injection of vaccine or placebo. Generated by immunoSEQ multiplex PCR, the TCRdb table keeps only in-frame clones and is missing some. This table holds around 320,000 clones, 85% found once. The CDR3 is 16 amino acids. Looked up from germline, CDR1 is MNHEY and CDR2 is SVGAGI. Trimming at V came to 2 bases and at J to 5 bases, leaving 12 bases not matched to a gene. The clonotype was recovered from a person between 18 and 60 years old who received the Ad26.COV2.S COVID-19 vaccine or a placebo. The source was peripheral blood, collected in a trial of Ad26.COV2.S vaccine versus placebo. The V gene is TRBV6-5, the J gene TRBJ2-7; 7 positions agree with TRBD1. CDR3 DNA: TGTGCCAGCAGTTACCGAGTAGAGGGGACAGTCCACGAGCAGTACTTC. Translating gives CASSYRVEGTVHEQYF.